The 20 T cell receptor beta chains below come from one sample, sequenced in a study of response to subunit inactivated influenza vaccine. TCRdb re-called the RT-PCR reads with MiXCR, one entry per CDR3 protein. Altogether about 620,000 distinct CDR3 sequences are present, 10% to 12% being singletons, with the ten largest covering roughly 11%. In addition, the sample was reused for a study of T cells expressing NK-cell markers. That work adds: Researchers built TCR beta cDNA using 5'RACE template switching with UMIs.

The sequences come from PBMCs from blood, collected on the day of vaccination. All receptors derive from a man aged 50-60 years who received an inactivated influenza vaccine.

The rearrangement joins TRBV20-1 to TRBJ2-7; perhaps D is TRBD1 or TRBD2 (5 bases each). Trimming pared 8 bases from V and 4 bases from J, leaving 21 bases between. CDR3 length: 14 amino acids. The V gene's germline CDR1 is DFQATT and CDR2 SNEGSKA (reference sequence). CDR3 DNA: TGCAGTCCACTTTCCGGGGCAGGCGCTTACGAGCAGTACTTC. The encoded protein is CSPLSGAGAYEQYF.

In this sample, this clonotype turned up a few times. The V gene is TRBV7-9, the J gene TRBJ1-1; no reliable D call. V lost 5 bases, J lost 8 bases, and 15 bases lay in between. Per germline, CDR1 SEHNR and CDR2 FQNEAQ (reference sequence). This CDR3 has 13 amino acids. The DNA of the CDR3 is TGTGCCAGCAGCCTTGAATCCCGGGGAGAAGCTTTCTTT. Encoded protein: CASSLESRGEAFF.

This clonotype was seen only once. The rearrangement links TRBV18 to TRBJ2-3; TRBD2 aligns across 16 bases. CDR1 is KGHSH and CDR2 is LQKENI in the germline V gene. V lost 8 bases and J lost 7; bases outside the gene matches: 9. The CDR3 is made up of 16 amino acids. Written as DNA, the CDR3 is TGTGCCAGCGAACCGGGACTAGCGGGAGGGCCACATACGCAGTATTTT. It codes for CASEPGLAGGPHTQYF.

This clonotype has at least ten counts. The chain couples TRBV9 to TRBJ2-7, with 8 bases matching TRBD2. The germline gives CDR1 SGDLS, CDR2 YYNGEE. This CDR3 region has 13 residues. V dropped 4 bases and J dropped 4; count of bases not matched to a gene: 4. The CDR3 spells CASSPREAYEQYF. The CDR3 DNA reads TGTGCCAGCAGCCCGCGGGAGGCGTACGAGCAGTACTTC.

This clonotype has a count of ten or more. The chain combines TRBV6-5 with TRBJ2-2; a possible D gene is TRBD2 (5 bases). Germline V CDR1 and CDR2: MNHEY, SVGAGI. V shed 11 bases and J shed 6 bases, with 10 bases lying between them. The CDR3 length is 11 residues. Here the CDR3 reads CAVLVSGELFF. In DNA, the CDR3 is TGTGCCGTACTAGTCTCCGGGGAGCTGTTTTTT.

This clonotype turned up a few times. The chain couples TRBV5-1 to TRBJ2-2; 7 bases fit TRBD2. V was pared by 6 bases and J by 4 bases, with 9 bases of the junction left unmatched. CDR1 and CDR2 from the germline V gene are SGHRS and YFSETQ. The CDR3 is made up of 15 amino acids. The CDR3 sequence is CASNSGRGTTGELFF. DNA for the CDR3: TGCGCCAGCAACTCGGGGCGGGGGACCACCGGGGAGCTGTTTTTT.

The chain links TRBV7-9 to TRBJ2-5; no definite D call. CDR3 length: 16 residues. CDR1 SEHNR and CDR2 FQNEAQ come from the germline V gene (reference sequence). V was trimmed by 1 base and J by 3 bases, leaving 15 bases between them. The CDR3 sequence is CASSLGVGLGKETQYF. CDR3 coding DNA: TGTGCCAGCAGCTTAGGGGTAGGGTTGGGAAAAGAGACCCAGTACTTC.

This clonotype was counted between two and nine times. V gene TRBV6-5 combines with J gene TRBJ2-5; 7 nucleotides match TRBD1. The CDR3 covers 14 residues. After removal of 0 bases from V and 4 bases from J, the junction contained 2 bases not matched to a gene. From germline, CDR1 is MNHEY and CDR2 SVGAGI. CDR3: CASSYSAGGETQYF. The CDR3 region has the DNA TGTGCCAGCAGTTACTCGGCAGGGGGAGAGACCCAGTACTTC.

This sequence joins TRBV24-1 and TRBJ2-3; D is ambiguous. The germline gives CDR1 KGHDR, CDR2 SFDVKD. The V end lost 1 base, the J end lost 1 base, and 8 bases lay between the germline ends. The length of the CDR3 is 15 residues. The CDR3 region is CATSDFQRGTDTQYF. The CDR3 nucleotides are TGTGCCACCAGTGATTTTCAACGGGGCACAGATACGCAGTATTTT.

V and J are TRBV4-2 and TRBJ2-5; D call uncertain. Trimming cost V 4 bases and J 3 bases, with 15 bases left between them. The CDR3 extends over 15 amino acids. Germline loops: CDR1 LGHNA, CDR2 YNFKEQ. CDR3 DNA: TGTGCCAGCAGCCCAGAACTGGGGTTAGAAGAGACCCAGTACTTC. Its protein is CASSPELGLEETQYF.

This clonotype was counted only a few times. The chain recombines TRBV4-2 with TRBJ2-7; D uncertain. V shed 0 bases and J shed 3 bases, with 12 bases lying between them. Germline CDR1 LGHNA, CDR2 YNFKEQ. This CDR3 is built from 15 residues. CDR3 amino acids: CASSQERSSVYEQYF. CDR3 coding DNA: TGTGCCAGCAGCCAAGAGCGGTCCAGTGTCTACGAGCAGTACTTC.

This clonotype was picked up many times. V usage is TRBV2 and J usage is TRBJ2-5; possible D gene TRBD2, 5 bases. CDR1 is SNHLY, CDR2 FYNNEI, per germline. V lost 9 bases to trimming and J lost 5 bases, with 22 bases between them. The CDR3 is 15 residues long. The CDR3 is CARVFGDTVKETQYF. DNA for the CDR3: TGTGCCAGGGTTTTCGGGGATACAGTCAAGGAGACCCAGTACTTC.

About this clonotype: The germline gene is not matched at one end of the junction; a read error may be the cause. The CDR3 DNA reads TGTGTCAGCAGTCCCCTTGGCAGGGCAACCTACGAGCAGTACTTC. Its protein is CVSSPLGRATYEQYF. The chain couples TRBV28 to TRBJ2-7; tentative D call: TRBD1 (5 bases). From germline, CDR1 is MDHEN and CDR2 SYDVKM. The CDR3 consists of 15 residues.

This clonotype came up a few times. The chain links TRBV6-2 or TRBV6-3 to TRBJ2-7, with 11 bases matching TRBD2. V lost 4 bases, J lost 0 bases, and 17 bases stayed unmatched. Germline CDR1 and CDR2: MNHEY and SVGEGT. The CDR3 has 20 amino acids. This CDR3 reads CASSSGDTSGRPMSSYEQYF. DNA for the CDR3: TGTGCCAGCAGTTCGGGGGATACTAGCGGGAGACCAATGAGCTCCTACGAGCAGTACTTC.

Only a few counts were recorded for this clonotype. CDR3 region: CAWTLTHTDTQYF. The CDR3 nucleotides read TGTGCCTGGACCCTGACTCACACAGATACGCAGTATTTT. The V gene is TRBV30, the J gene TRBJ2-3, with no clear D. The CDR3 sequence is 13 residues long. With 4 bases removed from V and 2 bases from J, the gap between germline ends came to 10 bases. CDR1 GTSNPN and CDR2 SVGIG come from the germline V gene (reference sequence).

V is TRBV12-3 or TRBV12-4 and J is TRBJ1-2; 10 positions match TRBD1. With V trimmed by 6 bases and J by 7 bases, 5 bases remained unmatched. The CDR3 sequence is 13 residues long. CDR3 DNA sequence: TGTGCCAGCAGACCGACAGGGGGCTTTGGCTACACCTTC. Translation: CASRPTGGFGYTF.

The chain joins TRBV12-3 or TRBV12-4 to TRBJ1-6; D gene unclear. Trimming stripped 3 bases from V and 10 bases from J, with 7 bases between. The length of the CDR3 is 12 residues. The CDR3 protein is CASSFVLSPLHF. The CDR3 DNA sequence: TGTGCCAGCAGTTTCGTCTTATCACCCCTCCACTTT.

This clonotype was seen at least ten times. The V and J genes are TRBV24-1 and TRBJ2-3, with 9 bases aligning to TRBD2. Germline CDR1 and CDR2: KGHDR and SFDVKD. V was clipped by 9 bases and J by 7 bases; unmatched bases: 13. The CDR3 contains 15 residues. CDR3 sequence reads: CATGHRREGLNTQYF. Here the CDR3 DNA reads TGTGCCACCGGACACCGGCGGGAGGGCCTCAATACGCAGTATTTT.

This clonotype has a handful of counts. The rearrangement links TRBV29-1 to TRBJ2-1, with 8 nucleotides matching TRBD2. The junction had 11 bases not matched to a gene; V was cut back by 7 bases and J by 6 bases. Germline lookup yields CDR1 SQVTM and CDR2 ANQGSEA. The CDR3 runs 14 residues. Here the CDR3 DNA reads TGCAGCGGGGCCGGGACTAGATTGACCAATGAGCAGTTCTTC. Translation gives CSGAGTRLTNEQFF.

This clonotype was seen a handful of times. The chain combines TRBV7-9 with TRBJ2-5, with a weak D call TRBD1 (6 bases). The germline V and J ends were trimmed by 4 bases and 4 bases, with 22 bases remaining between them. CDR3 length: 17 residues. Germline CDR1 reads SEHNR; CDR2 reads FQNEAQ (reference sequence). The CDR3 nucleotides read TGTGCCAGCAGCTCGTACCGTGGGGGCCTAAGGCTAGAGACCCAGTACTTC. Translation gives CASSSYRGGLRLETQYF. Full variable domain (remainder filled in from reference TRBV7-9 and TRBJ2-5): DTGVSQNPRHKITKRGQNVTFRCDPISEHNRLYWYRQTLGQGPEFLTYFQNEAQLEKSRLLSDRFSAERPKGSFSTLEIQRTEQGDSAMYLCASSSYRGGLRLETQYFGPGTRLLVL.